This TCR beta chain came from a study of identical twins. Overall study results and limits: With monozygotic twins, out-of-frame TCR alpha sharing exceeded what models estimated.

This clonotype has only a few counts. Its antigen is currently unknown. TCRdb processed the 5' RACE reads anew with MiXCR; each CDR3 protein has one entry. The data show around 1.7 million distinct CDR3 sequences, under 35% seen once. Per the germline V gene, CDR1 is MGHRA and CDR2 is YSYEKL. The CDR3 spans 14 residues. The V end was cut by 3 bases, the J end by 11 bases, with 16 bases between. The sequence derives from a newborn girl in good health. The genes are TRBV4-1 and TRBJ2-2, with D uncertain. The sequenced sample consisted of cord blood. CDR3 in DNA: TGCGCCAGCAGCCAGGGCTACAAAGACGGTGAGCTGTTTTTT. Its translation is CASSQGYKDGELFF.